This T cell receptor beta chain derives from a study of blood T cells in healthy people across ages. Study at large: Every two T cells gave about one barcoded beta molecule via template switching.

Combining a sample-barcoded 5' primer with a J-beta primer mix, a second PCR ran for roughly 6 to 12 cycles. TCRdb recomputed calls from the 5' RACE reads with MiXCR, one row per CDR3 protein. Counted here are 700,000 or so distinct CDR3 sequences, 40% to 45% occurring once; the ten biggest clones make up around 30%. The CDR3 extends over 13 amino acids. The germline V gene encodes CDR1 DFQATT and CDR2 SNEGSKA (reference sequence). The V gene lost 3 bases and the J gene lost 5 bases, with 11 bases spanning the gap. Only a few counts were recorded for this clonotype. Its antigen is currently unknown. Study findings and constraints: Unsorted PBMC input precluded a conclusive naive versus antigen-experienced comparison. The authors considered diversity estimates from one million T cells to be underestimates.

This receptor was obtained from an older man in good health. The chain joins TRBV20-1 to TRBJ2-1, with a tentative D call TRBD2 (6 bases). The sequencing sample was made of blood. CDR3 nucleotides: TGCAGTGCTAGTGCCGGGACTGACAATGAGCAGTTCTTC. This encodes CSASAGTDNEQFF.